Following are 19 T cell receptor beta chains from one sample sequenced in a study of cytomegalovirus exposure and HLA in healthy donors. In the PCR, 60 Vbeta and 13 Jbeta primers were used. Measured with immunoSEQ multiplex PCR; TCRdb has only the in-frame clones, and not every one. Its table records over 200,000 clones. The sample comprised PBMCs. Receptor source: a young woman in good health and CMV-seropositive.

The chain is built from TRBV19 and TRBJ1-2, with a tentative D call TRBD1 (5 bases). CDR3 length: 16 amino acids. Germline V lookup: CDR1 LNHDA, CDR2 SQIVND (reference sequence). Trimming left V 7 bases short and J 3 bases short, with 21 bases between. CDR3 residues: CASTPENGGVHYGYTF. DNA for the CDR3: TGTGCCAGTACCCCCGAAAACGGGGGGGTGCACTATGGCTACACCTTC.

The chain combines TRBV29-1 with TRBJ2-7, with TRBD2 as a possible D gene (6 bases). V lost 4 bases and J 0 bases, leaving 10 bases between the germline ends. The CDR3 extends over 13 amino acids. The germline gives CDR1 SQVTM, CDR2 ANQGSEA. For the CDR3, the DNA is TGCAGCGTTGTAGGGACTGGCTCCTACGAGCAGTACTTC. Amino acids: CSVVGTGSYEQYF.

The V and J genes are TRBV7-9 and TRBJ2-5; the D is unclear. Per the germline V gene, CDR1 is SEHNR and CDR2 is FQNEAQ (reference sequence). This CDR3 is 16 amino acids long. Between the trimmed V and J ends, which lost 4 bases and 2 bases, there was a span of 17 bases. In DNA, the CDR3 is TGTGCCAGCAGCTCCTACCGCGGCGGAAGACAAGAGACCCAGTACTTC. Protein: CASSSYRGGRQETQYF.

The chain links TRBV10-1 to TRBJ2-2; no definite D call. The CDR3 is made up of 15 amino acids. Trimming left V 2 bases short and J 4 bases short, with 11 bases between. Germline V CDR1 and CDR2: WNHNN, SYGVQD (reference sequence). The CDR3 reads CASSERVGGTGELFF. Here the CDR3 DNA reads TGCGCCAGCAGTGAGCGGGTCGGCGGCACCGGGGAGCTGTTTTTT.

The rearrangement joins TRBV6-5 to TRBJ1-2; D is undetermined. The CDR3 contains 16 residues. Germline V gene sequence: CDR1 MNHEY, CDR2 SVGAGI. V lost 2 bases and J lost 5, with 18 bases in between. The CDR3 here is CASSYRRGGTGYGYTF. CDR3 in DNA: TGTGCCAGCAGTTACAGACGGGGAGGAACGGGATATGGCTACACCTTC.

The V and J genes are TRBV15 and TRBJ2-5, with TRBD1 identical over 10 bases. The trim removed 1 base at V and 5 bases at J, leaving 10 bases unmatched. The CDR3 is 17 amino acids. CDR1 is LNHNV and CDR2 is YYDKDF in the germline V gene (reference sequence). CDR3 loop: CATSRGLGTGARETQYF. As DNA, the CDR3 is TGTGCCACCAGCAGAGGCCTTGGGACAGGGGCTCGGGAGACCCAGTACTTC.

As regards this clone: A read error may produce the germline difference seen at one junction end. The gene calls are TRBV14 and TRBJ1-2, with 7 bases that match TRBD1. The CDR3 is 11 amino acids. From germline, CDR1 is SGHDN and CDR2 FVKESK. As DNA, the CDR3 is TGTGCCAGCAGCCAAGGGACAGGAATCGCCTTC. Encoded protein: CASSQGTGIAF.

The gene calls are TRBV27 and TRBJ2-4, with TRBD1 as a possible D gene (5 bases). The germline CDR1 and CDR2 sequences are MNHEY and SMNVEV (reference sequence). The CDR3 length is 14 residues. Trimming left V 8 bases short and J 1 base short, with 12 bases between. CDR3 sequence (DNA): TGTGCCAGCGGGGCCCTGGGGGCCAAAAACATTCAGTACTTC. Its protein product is CASGALGAKNIQYF.

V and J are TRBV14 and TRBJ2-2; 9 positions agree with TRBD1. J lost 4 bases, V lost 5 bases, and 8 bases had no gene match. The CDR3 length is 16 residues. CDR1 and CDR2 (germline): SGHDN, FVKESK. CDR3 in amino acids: CASSTLTGGFTGELFF. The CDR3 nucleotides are TGTGCCAGCAGCACCCTGACAGGGGGATTCACCGGGGAGCTGTTTTTT.

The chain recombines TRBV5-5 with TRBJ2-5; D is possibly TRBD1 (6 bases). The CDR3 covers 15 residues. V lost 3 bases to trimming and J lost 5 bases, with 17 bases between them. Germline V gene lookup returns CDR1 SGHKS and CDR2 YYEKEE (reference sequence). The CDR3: CASSYRDTQRETQYF. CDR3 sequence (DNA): TGTGCCAGCAGCTACCGGGACACCCAGCGCGAGACCCAGTACTTC.

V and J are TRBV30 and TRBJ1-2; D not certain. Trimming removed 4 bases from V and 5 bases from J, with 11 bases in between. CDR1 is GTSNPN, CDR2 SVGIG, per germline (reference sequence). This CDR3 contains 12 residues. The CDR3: CAWTGRQYGYTF. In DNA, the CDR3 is TGTGCCTGGACTGGGAGGCAGTATGGCTACACCTTC.

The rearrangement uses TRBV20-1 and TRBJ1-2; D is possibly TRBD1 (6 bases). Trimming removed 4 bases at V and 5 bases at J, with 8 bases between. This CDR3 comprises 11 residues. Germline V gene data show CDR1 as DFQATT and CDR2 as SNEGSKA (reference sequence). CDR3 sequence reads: CSATTGYGYTF. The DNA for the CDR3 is TGCAGTGCTACGACAGGTTATGGCTACACCTTC.

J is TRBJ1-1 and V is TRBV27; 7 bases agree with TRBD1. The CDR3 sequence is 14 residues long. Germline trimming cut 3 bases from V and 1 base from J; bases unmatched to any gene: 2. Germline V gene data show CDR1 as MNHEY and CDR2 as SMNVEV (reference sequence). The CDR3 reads CASSFSGGNTEAFF. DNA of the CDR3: TGTGCCAGCAGTTTCTCAGGGGGGAACACTGAAGCTTTCTTT.

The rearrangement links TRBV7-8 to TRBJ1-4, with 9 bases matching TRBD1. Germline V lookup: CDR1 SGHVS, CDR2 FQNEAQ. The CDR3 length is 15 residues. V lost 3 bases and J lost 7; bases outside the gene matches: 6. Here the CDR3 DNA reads TGTGCCAGCAGCTTGGTAACAGGGGGCGGTGAAAAACTGTTTTTT. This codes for CASSLVTGGGEKLFF.

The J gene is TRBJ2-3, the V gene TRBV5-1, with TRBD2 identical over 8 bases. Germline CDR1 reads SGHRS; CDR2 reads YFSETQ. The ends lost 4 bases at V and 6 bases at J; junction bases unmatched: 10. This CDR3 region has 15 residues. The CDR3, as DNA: TGCGCCAGCAGCGTCCGAGGGCGGGAGGCTGATACGCAGTATTTT. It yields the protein CASSVRGREADTQYF.

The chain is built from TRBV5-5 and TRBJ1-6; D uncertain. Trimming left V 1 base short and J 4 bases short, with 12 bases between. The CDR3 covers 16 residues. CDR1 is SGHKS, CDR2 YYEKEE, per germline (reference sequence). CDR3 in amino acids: CASSLMGGEYNSPLHF. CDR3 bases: TGTGCCAGCAGCTTGATGGGCGGGGAGTATAATTCACCCCTCCACTTT.

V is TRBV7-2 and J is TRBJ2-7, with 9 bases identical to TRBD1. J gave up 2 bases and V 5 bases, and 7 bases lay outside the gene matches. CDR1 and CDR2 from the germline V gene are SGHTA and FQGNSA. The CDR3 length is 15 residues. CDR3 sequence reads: CASSGRDRAAYEQYF. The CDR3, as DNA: TGTGCCAGCAGCGGCCGGGACAGGGCCGCCTACGAGCAGTACTTC.

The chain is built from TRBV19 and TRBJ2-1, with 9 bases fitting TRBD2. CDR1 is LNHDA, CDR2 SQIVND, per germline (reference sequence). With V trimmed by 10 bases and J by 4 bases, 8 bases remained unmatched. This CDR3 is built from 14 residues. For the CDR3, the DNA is TGTGCCATCGATAGCGGGAGCGTATACAATGAGCAGTTCTTC. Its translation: CAIDSGSVYNEQFF. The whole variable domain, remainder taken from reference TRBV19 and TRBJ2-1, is DGGITQSPKYLFRKEGQNVTLSCEQNLNHDAMYWYRQDPGQGLRLIYYSQIVNDFQKGDIAEGYSVSREKKESFPLTVTSAQKNPTAFYLCAIDSGSVYNEQFFGPGTRLTVL.

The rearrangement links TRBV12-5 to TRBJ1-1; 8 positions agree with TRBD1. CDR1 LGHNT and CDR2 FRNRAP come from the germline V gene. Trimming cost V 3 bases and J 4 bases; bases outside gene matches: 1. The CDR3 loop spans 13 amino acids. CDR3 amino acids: CASGLTGGTEAFF. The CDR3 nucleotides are TGTGCTAGTGGTTTAACAGGGGGCACTGAAGCTTTCTTT.